A selection of T cell receptor beta chains follows, all from one sample in a study of cytomegalovirus exposure and HLA in healthy donors. The assay was immunoSEQ multiplex PCR, and TCRdb's table has in-frame clones only and misses some. The sample has 63,000 or so clones, almost 75% seen once. Sequenced sample: PBMCs. These receptors all stem from a man in his fifties or sixties in good health and CMV-seronegative. Each CDR3 is given with its conserved first and last residue. The D gene is left open where the match is weak. The size of a clone is reported for some rows only, either as once, few or many, or as a class for expanded clones.

J,D,size,V,CDR3,DNA
TRBJ2-1,TRBD1,NA,TRBV6-5,CASSLGTVYRNEQFF,TGTGCCAGCAGTCTCGGGACAGTATATCGGAATGAGCAGTTCTTC
TRBJ2-7,TRBD2,NA,TRBV7-3,CASSPNPRAGGHSYEQYF,TGTGCCAGCAGCCCAAATCCCCGGGCGGGGGGACACTCCTACGAGCAGTACTTC
TRBJ2-7,NA,NA,TRBV6-5,CAGVRGYEQYF,TGTGCCGGCGTCAGGGGCTACGAGCAGTACTTC
TRBJ2-7,NA,few,TRBV7-2,CASSLAPGGINYEQYF,TGTGCCAGCAGCTTAGCTCCAGGGGGGATCAACTACGAGCAGTACTTC
TRBJ1-1,NA,NA,TRBV5-1,CASSLETNTEAFF,TGCGCCAGCAGCTTGGAAACAAACACTGAAGCTTTCTTT
TRBJ2-2,TRBD1,NA,TRBV7-6,CASSSTGVTGELFF,TGTGCCAGCAGTTCGACAGGGGTCACCGGGGAGCTGTTTTTT
TRBJ1-5,TRBD1,NA,TRBV27,CASSLRQGYSNQPQHF,TGTGCCAGCAGTTTAAGACAGGGGTATAGCAATCAGCCCCAGCATTTT
TRBJ2-7,NA,NA,TRBV7-3,CASSLNPGYEQYF,TGTGCCAGCAGCTTAAATCCAGGCTACGAGCAGTACTTC
TRBJ2-1,TRBD2,NA,TRBV10-3,CAISESGLAGGEQFF,TGTGCCATCAGTGAGTCGGGACTAGCCGGCGGTGAGCAGTTCTTC
TRBJ2-5,TRBD2,NA,TRBV10-1,CASSWGGWETQYF,TGCGCCAGCTCCTGGGGGGGGTGGGAGACCCAGTACTTC
TRBJ1-5,TRBD1,NA,TRBV30,CAWSVPDRAQQPQHF,TGTGCCTGGAGTGTCCCGGACAGGGCCCAGCAGCCCCAGCATTTT
TRBJ1-5,NA,NA,TRBV27,CASRDRGRGPQHF,TGTGCCAGCAGAGATCGCGGGCGAGGGCCCCAGCATTTT
TRBJ1-2,TRBD1,NA,TRBV7-9,CASSPLDRYNYGYTF,TGTGCCAGCAGCCCACTGGACAGGTATAACTATGGCTACACCTTC
TRBJ2-2,NA,NA,TRBV9,CASSEGGFTGELFF,TGTGCCAGCAGCGAAGGGGGATTCACCGGGGAGCTGTTTTTT
TRBJ1-3,NA,NA,TRBV5-4,CASSWGGAGNTIYF,TGTGCCAGCAGCTGGGGGGGCGCTGGAAACACCATATATTTT
TRBJ1-3,NA,NA,TRBV10-2,CASSEDWRRNTIYF,TGCGCCAGCAGCGAAGACTGGAGGAGAAACACCATATATTTT
TRBJ2-1,TRBD2,NA,TRBV19,CASSPRGLAGAGGNEQFF,TGTGCCAGTAGTCCCCGGGGACTAGCGGGGGCCGGAGGAAATGAGCAGTTCTTC
TRBJ1-5,NA,NA,TRBV6-1,CASIAVSNQPQHF,TGTGCCAGCATAGCAGTTAGCAATCAGCCCCAGCATTTT
TRBJ1-2,NA,few,TRBV29-1,CSVVGLGSPHGTTF,NA
TRBJ2-2,TRBD2,NA,TRBV4-2,CASSQAGGNTGELFF,TGTGCCAGCAGCCAAGCGGGGGGAAACACCGGGGAGCTGTTTTTT
TRBJ1-5,NA,NA,TRBV10-2,CASSEPVTVGNQPQHF,TGCGCCAGCAGTGAGCCCGTCACAGTCGGCAATCAGCCCCAGCATTTT
TRBJ2-3,TRBD2,NA,TRBV5-1,CASSPGGASGGRTDTQYF,TGCGCCAGCAGCCCTGGGGGGGCTAGCGGGGGCCGCACAGATACGCAGTATTTT
TRBJ2-1,NA,NA,TRBV6-5,CASSSTLTRGSEQFF,TGTGCCAGCAGTTCTACATTGACCCGGGGGAGTGAGCAGTTCTTC
TRBJ2-7,NA,NA,TRBV30,CAWSGASLIYEQYF,TGTGCCTGGAGTGGAGCTAGCTTAATCTACGAGCAGTACTTC
TRBJ2-5,TRBD2,NA,TRBV9,CASSVGAAGRRGGQETQYF,TGTGCCAGCAGCGTAGGAGCGGCGGGTCGGCGGGGGGGTCAAGAGACCCAGTACTTC
TRBJ2-2,NA,NA,TRBV7-9,CATYSGRGKDTGELFF,TGTGCCACCTACTCCGGCCGCGGGAAGGACACCGGGGAGCTGTTTTTT
TRBJ1-6,TRBD1,NA,TRBV27,CASSIRTGSSYNSPLHF,TGTGCCAGCAGTATACGGACAGGGAGCTCCTATAATTCACCCCTCCACTTT
TRBJ1-1,TRBD1,once,TRBV7-3,CASSLSGQQGTEAFF,TGTGCCAGCAGCTTATCGGGACAGCAAGGGACTGAAGCTTTCTTT
TRBJ2-2,NA,NA,TRBV5-1,CASSLDGNRAGELFF,TGCGCCAGCAGCTTGGACGGGAATCGGGCCGGGGAGCTGTTTTTT
TRBJ2-1,NA,few,TRBV28,CASSFTRWYFSGDYNEQFF,TGTGCCAGCAGTTTCACTAGGTGGTACTTTAGCGGAGATTACAATGAGCAGTTCTTC
TRBJ1-4,TRBD1,NA,TRBV5-6,CASSPRGPSNEKLFF,TGTGCCAGCAGCCCCAGGGGGCCCTCCAATGAAAAACTGTTTTTT
TRBJ1-5,TRBD1,NA,TRBV2,CASSEPRRGYSQPQHF,TGTGCCAGCAGTGAACCCCGCAGGGGGTATAGTCAGCCCCAGCATTTT
TRBJ2-7,NA,NA,TRBV5-1,CASSLAQEGHEQYF,TGCGCCAGCAGCTTGGCTCAGGAGGGCCACGAGCAGTACTTC
TRBJ2-7,TRBD1,NA,TRBV12-5,CASGLVGSDRASYEQYF,TGTGCTAGTGGTTTGGTGGGATCCGACAGGGCCTCCTACGAGCAGTACTTC
TRBJ2-7,TRBD1,NA,TRBV29-1,CSGRLGTGTYEQYF,TGCAGCGGTCGCCTGGGGACAGGTACCTACGAGCAGTACTTC
TRBJ2-7,NA,NA,TRBV7-9,CASSPKGPYEQYF,TGTGCCAGCAGCCCCAAGGGGCCGTACGAGCAGTACTTC
TRBJ1-4,NA,NA,TRBV10-3,CAISESKNREGEKLFF,TGTGCCATCAGTGAGTCGAAAAACAGGGAGGGGGAAAAACTGTTTTTT
TRBJ2-3,NA,NA,TRBV7-2,CASSLDSHTDTQYF,TGTGCCAGCAGCTTAGACAGCCATACAGATACGCAGTATTTT
TRBJ1-5,NA,NA,TRBV6-1,CASRDSQGLNQPQHF,TGTGCCAGCAGAGATTCACAGGGTCTCAATCAGCCCCAGCATTTT
TRBJ2-1,NA,NA,TRBV4-2,CASSQDVAGAGDEQFF,TGTGCCAGCAGCCAAGATGTGGCGGGGGCCGGGGATGAGCAGTTCTTC
TRBJ1-1,NA,few,TRBV13,CASAEGGATEAFF,TGTGCCAGCGCCGAAGGGGGTGCCACTGAAGCTTTCTTT
TRBJ1-1,NA,NA,TRBV15,CATSRVYGEAFF,TGTGCCACCAGCAGAGTTTACGGGGAAGCTTTCTTT
TRBJ1-1,TRBD1,once,TRBV6-1,CASRPTGQNTEAFF,TGTGCCAGCAGGCCGACAGGGCAGAACACTGAAGCTTTCTTT
TRBJ2-3,TRBD2,few,TRBV6-1,CASSEVGGGGTDTQYF,TGTGCCAGCAGTGAAGTGGGCGGGGGGGGCACAGATACGCAGTATTTT
TRBJ2-2,NA,many,TRBV2,CASSEAPTPGTGELFF,TGTGCCAGCAGTGAAGCCCCCACCCCGGGCACCGGGGAGCTGTTTTTT
TRBJ2-7,TRBD1,NA,TRBV5-1,CASSQSGTGMYYEQYF,TGCGCCAGCAGCCAGTCCGGGACAGGCATGTACTACGAGCAGTACTTC
TRBJ2-3,NA,NA,TRBV30,CAWGLVRTDTQYF,TGTGCCTGGGGACTGGTCCGCACAGATACGCAGTATTTT
TRBJ2-5,TRBD1,NA,TRBV29-1,CSARGLETQYF,TGCAGCGCCAGGGGGCTCGAGACCCAGTACTTC
TRBJ2-3,NA,once,TRBV9,CASSASPTTPSTDTQYF,TGTGCCAGCAGCGCATCGCCGACTACCCCCAGCACAGATACGCAGTATTTT
TRBJ1-1,NA,NA,TRBV29-1,CSVTGFDPDTEAFF,TGCAGCGTTACAGGGTTTGATCCGGACACTGAAGCTTTCTTT
TRBJ2-5,TRBD1,NA,TRBV7-2,CASHLGGGQETQYF,TGTGCCAGCCACCTAGGGGGCGGGCAAGAGACCCAGTACTTC